The 20 T cell receptor beta chains presented below share a single source sample, sequenced in a study of cytomegalovirus exposure and HLA in healthy donors. The PCR used 60 Vbeta and 13 Jbeta primers. The method was immunoSEQ multiplex PCR; TCRdb's version includes in-frame clones alone and lacks a portion of them. The data hold around 300,000 clones, with around two thirds observed a single time. Sequences were obtained from PBMCs. These receptors originate from a female donor in good health and CMV-seronegative.

This chain uses TRBV19 with TRBJ2-7, with 7 positions matching TRBD1. V lost 3 bases, J lost 0 bases, and 5 bases stayed unmatched. CDR3 length: 15 amino acids. CDR1 LNHDA and CDR2 SQIVND come from the germline V gene (reference sequence). CDR3 sequence: CASSIGTVRSYEQYF. Written as DNA, the CDR3 is TGTGCCAGTAGTATTGGGACAGTCCGCTCCTACGAGCAGTACTTC.

This rearrangement joins TRBV28 to TRBJ2-3; 9 positions agree with TRBD2. The germline CDR1 and CDR2 sequences are MDHEN and SYDVKM. V shed 3 bases and J 5 bases; nucleotides not matched to a gene: 12. The CDR3 runs 17 residues. CDR3 sequence reads: CASSFSPLGGREDTQYF. The CDR3 DNA reads as TGTGCCAGCAGTTTTTCCCCCCTCGGCGGGAGGGAAGATACGCAGTATTTT.

The rearrangement joins TRBV7-9 to TRBJ2-5; 16 bases match TRBD2. The J call is doubtful: the DNA matches TRBJ2-7 better. The CDR3 is 18 amino acids. CDR1 is SEHNR, CDR2 FQNEAQ, per germline (reference sequence). The CDR3 bases are TGTGCCAGCAGCCCGGGACTAGCGGGAGGGCGGGGCACCTACGAGCAGTACTTC. Encoded protein: CASSPGLAGGRGTYEQYF.

The chain combines TRBV5-1 with TRBJ2-5; a weak D match, TRBD2 (5 bases). V was trimmed by 0 bases and J by 2 bases, leaving 14 bases between them. The CDR3 totals 16 residues. CDR1 is SGHRS, CDR2 YFSETQ, per germline. The CDR3 here is CASSLEAFPGQETQYF. CDR3 nucleotides: TGCGCCAGCAGCTTGGAGGCCTTCCCGGGACAAGAGACCCAGTACTTC.

This clone was seen a handful of times. The sample carries other DNA sequences with the same CDR3. V usage is TRBV9 and J usage is TRBJ2-3, with 8 bases fitting TRBD2. V was pared by 0 bases and J by 0 bases, with 0 bases of the junction left unmatched. The CDR3 contains 15 residues. Germline CDR1 reads SGDLS; CDR2 reads YYNGEE. CDR3 bases: TGTGCCAGCAGCGTAGCTAGCGGGAGCACAGATACGCAGTATTTT. Translating it yields CASSVASGSTDTQYF.

The chain employs TRBV29-1 and TRBJ1-2; 9 bases fit TRBD1. The CDR3 has 14 residues. The J segment lost 1 base and the V segment lost 4 bases, leaving 4 bases of the junction unmatched. From germline, CDR1 is SQVTM and CDR2 ANQGSEA. The CDR3 DNA is TGCAGCGTTGGGGGGACAGGGAGTAACTATGGCTACACCTTC. Encoded protein: CSVGGTGSNYGYTF. Filled out from reference TRBV29-1 and TRBJ1-2, the complete variable domain reads SAVISQKPSRDICQRGTSLTIQCQVDSQVTMMFWYRQQPGQSLTLIATANQGSEATYESGFVIDKFPISRPNLTFSTLTVSNMSPEDSSIYLCSVGGTGSNYGYTFGSGTRLTVV.

The table lists this clone with a few counts. The chain uses TRBV5-4 and TRBJ2-7, with 7 bases aligning to TRBD2. The CDR3 extends over 14 amino acids. V shed 3 bases and J 5 bases; nucleotides not matched to a gene: 8. CDR1 is SGHNT, CDR2 YYREEE, per germline (reference sequence). The CDR3 DNA is TGTGCCAGCAGCTCCCCCCCTGGGGGGGACGAGCAGTACTTC. It translates to CASSSPPGGDEQYF.

This clone has just a few counts. The gene calls are TRBV5-1 and TRBJ2-5, with TRBD2 matching 9 bases. Germline CDR1 and CDR2: SGHRS and YFSETQ. CDR3 length: 15 amino acids. With V trimmed by 4 bases and J by 5 bases, 9 bases remained unmatched. The CDR3 here is CASSTLAGEGETQYF. The CDR3 nucleotides are TGCGCCAGCAGCACTTTAGCGGGAGAAGGGGAGACCCAGTACTTC. Filled out from reference TRBV5-1 and TRBJ2-5, the complete variable domain reads KAGVTQTPRYLIKTRGQQVTLSCSPISGHRSVSWYQQTPGQGLQFLFEYFSETQRNKGNFPGRFSGRQFSNSRSEMNVSTLELGDSALYLCASSTLAGEGETQYFGPGTRLLVL.

J is TRBJ2-7 and V is TRBV5-1, with a tentative D call TRBD2 (6 bases). V dropped 4 bases and J dropped 1 base, with 18 bases sitting between them. From germline, CDR1 is SGHRS and CDR2 YFSETQ. The CDR3 contains 16 residues. As DNA, the CDR3 is TGCGCCAGCAGCCACGGCGGAGGGGCGGGGTCCTACGAGCAGTACTTC. Its protein is CASSHGGGAGSYEQYF.

Only a few counts were recorded for this clone. The V call is TRBV5-4, the J call TRBJ1-6, with D possibly matching TRBD1 (6 bases). This CDR3 contains 15 residues. From germline, CDR1 is SGHNT and CDR2 YYREEE (reference sequence). The V end lost 4 bases, the J end lost 11 bases, and 19 bases lay between the germline ends. In DNA, the CDR3 is TGTGCCAGCAGCCCACAGACAGGCGGCAGTACACCCCTCCACTTT. This translates into CASSPQTGGSTPLHF.

The V gene is TRBV11-3, the J gene TRBJ1-4, with TRBD1 identical over 7 bases. J lost 8 bases, V lost 5 bases, and 8 bases had no gene match. Germline CDR1 is SGHNT and CDR2 is YENEEA. This CDR3 has 14 residues. In DNA, the CDR3 is TGTGCCAGCAGCGATGGGACAGCTAGAGAAAAACTGTTTTTT. Translated, it gives CASSDGTAREKLFF. Full variable domain (missing parts from reference TRBV11-3 and TRBJ1-4): EAGVVQSPRYKIIEKKQPVAFWCNPISGHNTLYWYLQNLGQGPELLIRYENEEAVDDSQLPKDRFSAERLKGVDSTLKIQPAELGDSAVYLCASSDGTAREKLFFGSGTQLSVL.

This clone was counted a few times. The J gene is TRBJ2-1, the V gene TRBV2, with D perhaps TRBD2 (6 bases). V lost 2 bases and J lost 7, with 15 bases in between. The germline V gene has CDR1 SNHLY and CDR2 FYNNEI. The CDR3 has 15 amino acids. CDR3 region: CASSENWGLRNEQFF. DNA of the CDR3: TGTGCCAGCAGTGAAAATTGGGGACTGAGGAATGAGCAGTTCTTC.

The rearrangement joins TRBV5-1 to TRBJ2-1, with 11 bases identical to TRBD2. The CDR3 has 16 residues. V lost 0 bases and J lost 6; bases outside the gene matches: 5. The germline CDR1 and CDR2 sequences are SGHRS and YFSETQ. As DNA, the CDR3 is TGCGCCAGCAGCTTGGTGGTAGCGGGAGGGTTCAATGAGCAGTTCTTC. It is translated as CASSLVVAGGFNEQFF.

The rearrangement uses TRBV2 and TRBJ2-5; 8 bases line up with TRBD1. The V gene's germline CDR1 is SNHLY and CDR2 FYNNEI. Losses at the gene ends were 6 bases for V and 4 bases for J; bases not matched to a gene: 7. The CDR3 is 14 residues long. The chain's CDR3 is CASRISGTGETQYF. In DNA, the CDR3 is TGTGCCAGCAGAATATCCGGGACAGGAGAGACCCAGTACTTC.

This clone was detected only a few times. The chain links TRBV5-4 to TRBJ2-6; weak D call: TRBD1 (5 bases). The length of the CDR3 is 17 residues. V lost 0 bases and J 0 bases, leaving 10 bases between the germline ends. CDR1 and CDR2 from the germline V gene are SGHNT and YYREEE (reference sequence). CDR3 sequence (DNA): TGTGCCAGCAGCTTGGACCCCCAGGGCTCTGGGGCCAACGTCCTGACTTTC. Protein: CASSLDPQGSGANVLTF.

The chain combines TRBV27 with TRBJ2-7; TRBD2 is a possible D gene (6 bases). The V gene's germline CDR1 is MNHEY and CDR2 SMNVEV (reference sequence). The length of the CDR3 is 16 residues. With 5 bases removed from V and 2 bases from J, the gap between germline ends came to 19 bases. CDR3 in DNA: TGTGCCAGCAGTCTAGCGCGGACGGAAAAGCCCTACGAGCAGTACTTC. Its protein product is CASSLARTEKPYEQYF.

CDR3 protein: CASKRDGNTGELFF. CDR3 coding DNA: TGTGCCAGCAAGCGGGACGGGAATACCGGGGAGCTGTTTTTT. The rearrangement uses TRBV28 and TRBJ2-2, with TRBD2 matching over 7 bases. V lost 7 bases, J lost 5 bases, and 7 bases stayed unmatched. CDR1 and CDR2 (germline): MDHEN, SYDVKM. The CDR3 is made up of 14 amino acids. The full variable domain, with the rest looked up from reference TRBV28 and TRBJ2-2, is DVKVTQSSRYLVKRTGEKVFLECVQDMDHENMFWYRQDPGLGLRLIYFSYDVKMKEKGDIPEGYSVSREKKERFSLILESASTNQTSMYLCASKRDGNTGELFFGEGSRLTVL.

J is TRBJ2-2 and V is TRBV2; D uncertain. The V gene lost 6 bases and the J gene lost 5 bases, with 7 bases spanning the gap. CDR1 is SNHLY, CDR2 FYNNEI, per germline. This CDR3 has 12 residues. CDR3 region: CASRTGTGELFF. The CDR3, as DNA: TGTGCCAGCAGAACCGGGACCGGGGAGCTGTTTTTT.

This clone was seen only once. The chain couples TRBV20-1 to TRBJ2-7, with 9 bases aligning to TRBD2. Germline loops: CDR1 DFQATT, CDR2 SNEGSKA (reference sequence). CDR3 length equals 11 residues. CDR3: CSLAGVYEQYF. CDR3 in DNA: TGCAGCTTAGCGGGAGTCTACGAGCAGTACTTC.

This clone was recorded a few times. The chain recombines TRBV18 with TRBJ2-3; 7 bases fit TRBD2. There are 15 residues in the CDR3. The V gene's germline CDR1 is KGHSH and CDR2 LQKENI. After removal of 5 bases from V and 2 bases from J, the junction contained 7 bases not matched to a gene. The CDR3 DNA reads TGTGCCAGCTCAGTCCTAGCGGAAACCACAGATACGCAGTATTTT. Translation gives CASSVLAETTDTQYF.